The rows below give T cell receptor beta chains drawn from one sample of a study of PD-1 blockade in classical Hodgkin lymphoma. Sequencing was performed with immunoSEQ multiplex PCR; in TCRdb, only in-frame clones are kept and a portion is missing. The sample yields around 8,600 clones, about 80% seen once. This sample comprised CD4+ T cells from blood, obtained at baseline. The receptors were sampled from a human donor with classical Hodgkin lymphoma. Both conserved end residues are part of each CDR3. D genes are given only for firm matches. The listing skips clone size in some rows; elsewhere it reads once, few, many or a size class.

D,size,J,V,CDR3,DNA
-,-,TRBJ2-2,TRBV6-5,CASSYEYTGELFF,TGTGCCAGCAGTTACGAGTACACCGGGGAGCTGTTTTTT
TRBD1,-,TRBJ2-1,TRBV6-4,CASSLGQGSFNEQFF,TGTGCCAGCAGTTTAGGACAGGGTTCTTTCAATGAGCAGTTCTTC
-,-,TRBJ2-7,TRBV14,CASSRASLYEQYF,TGTGCCAGCAGCCGGGCCAGCCTCTACGAGCAGTACTTC
-,-,TRBJ2-3,TRBV2,CASRPDTDTQYF,TGTGCCAGCCGCCCGGACACAGATACGCAGTATTTT
TRBD2,-,TRBJ2-1,TRBV6-4,CASNHQFFSGPTYNEQFF,TGTGCCAGCAACCACCAATTCTTTAGCGGGCCGACCTACAATGAGCAGTTCTTC
-,-,TRBJ2-2,TRBV5-5,CASSRWGTGELFF,TGTGCCAGCAGCAGATGGGGGACCGGGGAGCTGTTTTTT
TRBD1,few,TRBJ2-2,TRBV7-2,CASSFGTANTGELFF,TGTGCCAGCAGCTTCGGGACAGCGAACACCGGGGAGCTGTTTTTT
-,-,TRBJ1-5,TRBV5-5,CASSLAGSSPSTINQPQHF,TGTGCCAGCAGCTTGGCGGGCAGTTCCCCTTCTACCATTAATCAGCCCCAGCATTTT
TRBD1,-,TRBJ2-6,TRBV7-2,CASSFGTGGSGANVLTF,TGTGCCAGCAGCTTCGGGACAGGGGGTTCTGGGGCCAACGTCCTGACTTTC
TRBD2,once,TRBJ2-1,TRBV6-1,CASQTSGRAFGQFF,TGTGCCAGTCAGACTAGCGGGAGGGCCTTTGGGCAGTTCTTC
-,-,TRBJ2-2,TRBV5-1,CASSRLTGNTGELFF,TGCGCCAGCAGCCGCCTCACAGGGAACACCGGGGAGCTGTTTTTT
-,-,TRBJ1-2,TRBV4-1,CASSPQGNYGYTF,TGCGCCAGCAGCCCCCAGGGAAACTATGGCTACACCTTC
-,-,TRBJ2-7,TRBV27,CASSLKAGGVHEQYF,TGTGCCAGCAGTTTAAAGGCAGGGGGGGTCCACGAGCAGTACTTC
-,-,TRBJ1-1,TRBV28,CASSIDMNTEAFF,TGTGCCAGCAGCATCGACATGAACACTGAAGCTTTCTTT
-,-,TRBJ2-1,TRBV27,CASSLRGTNSYNEQFF,TGTGCCAGCAGTTTAAGGGGGACCAACTCCTACAATGAGCAGTTCTTC
-,-,TRBJ1-1,TRBV19,CASSKTVNTEAFF,TGTGCCAGTAGTAAGACAGTGAACACTGAAGCTTTCTTT
TRBD2,-,TRBJ2-5,TRBV5-1,CASSRLAGQETQYF,TGCGCCAGCAGCCGACTAGCGGGACAAGAGACCCAGTACTTC
-,-,TRBJ1-5,TRBV7-2,CASSSRGGNQPQHF,TGTGCCAGCAGCTCGAGGGGTGGCAATCAGCCCCAGCATTTT
-,few,TRBJ2-7,TRBV10-3,CATASSYEQYF,TGTGCCACCGCCAGCTCCTACGAGCAGTACTTC
-,-,TRBJ2-5,TRBV27,CASSRTRYQETQYF,TGTGCCAGCAGTCGAACTAGGTACCAAGAGACCCAGTACTTC
-,-,TRBJ2-3,TRBV5-1,CASRPRESTDTQYF,TGCGCCAGCAGGCCTCGGGAGAGCACAGATACGCAGTATTTT
TRBD2,-,TRBJ2-1,TRBV28,CASSPSGLAGAQNNEQFF,TGTGCCAGCAGTCCATCGGGACTAGCGGGAGCGCAGAACAATGAGCAGTTCTTC
TRBD2,-,TRBJ2-1,TRBV6-6,CASSYPSGKSNEQFF,TGTGCCAGCAGTTATCCCAGCGGGAAGTCGAATGAGCAGTTCTTC
-,once,TRBJ2-7,TRBV10-3,CAIRLTGDTYEQYF,TGTGCCATCAGGCTTACAGGAGATACCTACGAGCAGTACTTC
-,-,TRBJ2-7,TRBV5-1,CASSLGSRGGEQYF,TGCGCCAGCAGCTTGGGGAGTAGGGGAGGCGAGCAGTACTTC
-,-,TRBJ1-4,TRBV5-5,CASSLEVSLNEKLFF,TGTGCCAGCAGCTTGGAGGTCAGCCTGAATGAAAAACTGTTTTTT
-,-,TRBJ2-3,TRBV5-4,CASSLGWTDTQYF,TGTGCCAGCAGCTTAGGTTGGACAGATACGCAGTATTTT
-,once,TRBJ1-5,TRBV21-1,CASSLREQTDSNQPQHF,TGTGCCAGCAGCCTAAGGGAGCAAACCGATAGCAATCAGCCCCAGCATTTT
TRBD2,-,TRBJ2-1,TRBV5-1,CASSYLAGSSYNEQFF,TGCGCCAGCAGCTACTTAGCGGGAAGCTCCTACAATGAGCAGTTCTTC
-,-,TRBJ1-2,TRBV30,CAWSLDSGGYTF,TGTGCCTGGAGCCTGGACAGCGGCGGCTACACCTTC
-,once,TRBJ1-6,TRBV6-5,CASSYSKGSLHF,TGTGCCAGCAGTTACTCGAAAGGATCCCTCCACTTT
TRBD2,-,TRBJ2-7,TRBV19,CASSLGRTYEQYF,TGTGCCAGTAGCCTCGGGAGGACCTACGAGCAGTACTTC
-,-,TRBJ2-1,TRBV6-1,CASSEVVVGAGRYNEQFF,TGTGCCAGCAGTGAAGTGGTTGTCGGGGCAGGGAGATACAATGAGCAGTTCTTC
TRBD2,-,TRBJ2-1,TRBV28,CASSPPGLAGVGQFF,TGTGCCAGCAGTCCTCCGGGACTAGCGGGAGTTGGGCAGTTCTTC
TRBD2,once,TRBJ2-7,TRBV6-1,CASSASGRAYEQYF,TGTGCCAGCAGTGCTAGCGGGAGGGCCTACGAGCAGTACTTC
-,-,TRBJ2-5,TRBV28,CASLGVIGTQYF,TGTGCCAGCTTAGGAGTAATAGGGACCCAGTACTTC